These 27 T cell receptor beta chains were sequenced from one sample in a study of immune evolution from preneoplasia to lung adenocarcinoma. Using immunoSEQ multiplex PCR, the repertoire was profiled, and TCRdb retains in-frame clones only, with some absent. The table lists approximately 7,000 clones, around three quarters of them singletons, with under 3% in the top ten. The sequenced sample was FFPE invasive lung adenocarcinoma tissue. The origin of the receptors is a person between 35 and 49 years old with lung adenocarcinoma.

The rearrangement uses TRBV28 and TRBJ2-1; D perhaps matches TRBD2 (5 bases). Germline V lookup: CDR1 MDHEN, CDR2 SYDVKM. The CDR3 sequence is 15 residues long. Trimming removed 1 base at V and 3 bases at J, with 10 bases between. In DNA form, the CDR3 reads TGTGCCAGCAGTTTATCGGGATTCCTCTACAATGAGCAGTTCTTC. Protein: CASSLSGFLYNEQFF.

This clone was recorded a few times. This chain connects TRBV6-5 to TRBJ1-3, with D uncertain. CDR3 length: 16 residues. The germline gives CDR1 MNHEY, CDR2 SVGAGI. V was pared by 0 bases and J by 0 bases, with 9 bases between. The CDR3: CASSYSRSTSGNTIYF. The CDR3 DNA reads as TGTGCCAGCAGTTACTCAAGGAGTACCTCTGGAAACACCATATATTTT.

The chain carries TRBV5-8 and TRBJ2-7, with D possibly being TRBD1 or TRBD2 (5 bases each). This CDR3 comprises 11 residues. Germline V gives CDR1 SGHTS, CDR2 YDEGEE. Between the trimmed V and J ends, which lost 8 bases and 4 bases, there was a span of 10 bases. The CDR3 reads CASEGKYEQYF. The CDR3 nucleotides are TGTGCCAGTGAGGGGAAATACGAGCAGTACTTC. Filled out from reference TRBV5-8 and TRBJ2-7, the complete variable domain reads EAGVTQSPTHLIKTRGQQATLRCSPISGHTSVYWYQQALGLGLQFLLWYDEGEERNRGNFPPRFSGRQFPNYSSELNVNALELEDSALYLCASEGKYEQYFGPGTRLTVT.

This chain joins TRBV14 and TRBJ2-1; weak D call: TRBD1 (5 bases). This CDR3 has 17 residues. The germline CDR1 and CDR2 sequences are SGHDN and FVKESK. The V end was cut by 2 bases, the J end by 4 bases, with 18 bases between. In DNA form, the CDR3 reads TGTGCCAGCAGCCAACCCCCCCGCTCCAGACAGTACAATGAGCAGTTCTTC. Translated: CASSQPPRSRQYNEQFF.

The chain carries TRBV28 and TRBJ1-2; 7 nucleotides match TRBD1. With V trimmed by 6 bases and J by 3 bases, 7 bases remained unmatched. This CDR3 region has 14 residues. The germline CDR1 and CDR2 sequences are MDHEN and SYDVKM. The CDR3 DNA reads TGTGCCAGCAGGCCGGGGACAGCTGACTATGGCTACACCTTC. The encoded protein is CASRPGTADYGYTF.

This clone came up once. V is TRBV5-1 and J is TRBJ2-5; no clear D. CDR1 SGHRS and CDR2 YFSETQ come from the germline V gene. The CDR3 extends over 11 amino acids. The ends were cut back, 0 bases at V and 7 bases at J, with 4 bases in the middle. The chain's CDR3 is CASSLEGTQYF. The CDR3 nucleotides are TGCGCCAGCAGCTTGGAAGGGACCCAGTACTTC.

Only one count was recorded for this clone. The gene calls are TRBV18 and TRBJ2-1; D unclear. The germline V gene has CDR1 KGHSH and CDR2 LQKENI. Trimming left V 2 bases short and J 7 bases short, with 18 bases between. This CDR3 contains 16 residues. In nucleotides, the CDR3 is TGTGCCAGCTCACCAAGATCAGGAGCCCGCGTAAATGAGCAGTTCTTC. It encodes CASSPRSGARVNEQFF.

The rearrangement uses TRBV19 and TRBJ1-2; 7 bases fit TRBD1. Germline trimming cut 8 bases from V and 5 bases from J; bases unmatched to any gene: 26. This CDR3 is 19 amino acids long. The germline V gene has CDR1 LNHDA and CDR2 SQIVND (reference sequence). Here the CDR3 reads CASSRQGSFQGLIIYGYTF. CDR3 coding DNA: TGTGCCAGTTCTCGACAGGGTTCCTTCCAGGGATTAATTATATATGGCTACACCTTC.

Concerning this clone itself: Compared with germline, one end of the junction differs, possibly owing to a read error. This chain connects TRBV11-2 to TRBJ2-5, with D perhaps TRBD2 (5 bases). The CDR3 is 12 residues long. Germline assignment: CDR1 SGHAT and CDR2 FQNNGV. The CDR3 here is CASSLARETQYF. As DNA, the CDR3 is TGTGCCAGCAGCTTAGCGAGGGAGACTCAGTACTTC.

CDR3 bases: TGTGCCAGCCGGCCGGAGAATTCACCCCTCCACTTT. Amino acids: CASRPENSPLHF. V and J are TRBV7-9 and TRBJ1-6; D unclear. The CDR3 loop spans 12 amino acids. CDR1 is SEHNR and CDR2 is FQNEAQ in the germline V gene (reference sequence). Trimming took 8 bases from V and 7 from J, leaving 9 bases between them. The complete variable domain, with remaining parts taken from reference TRBV7-9 and TRBJ1-6, reads DTGVSQNPRHKITKRGQNVTFRCDPISEHNRLYWYRQTLGQGPEFLTYFQNEAQLEKSRLLSDRFSAERPKGSFSTLEIQRTEQGDSAMYLCASRPENSPLHFGNGTRLTVT.

The chain employs TRBV18 and TRBJ1-4; no definite D call. The V end lost 0 bases, the J end lost 8 bases, and 22 bases lay between the germline ends. The CDR3 contains 18 residues. Germline V gives CDR1 KGHSH, CDR2 LQKENI. The CDR3 DNA sequence: TGTGCCAGCTCACCACCGGTTAGTCTGGGAAGGTTTTGGGAAAAACTGTTTTTT. Translated, it gives CASSPPVSLGRFWEKLFF.

This chain joins TRBV27 and TRBJ1-6; 7 positions match TRBD1. Per germline, CDR1 MNHEY and CDR2 SMNVEV (reference sequence). The J segment lost 10 bases and the V segment lost 3 bases, leaving 12 bases of the junction unmatched. The CDR3 is made up of 16 amino acids. DNA of the CDR3: TGTGCCAGCAGTTTCACGGGAACAGGGGAGGGCTCACCCCTCCACTTT. Its translation is CASSFTGTGEGSPLHF.

V and J are TRBV7-6 and TRBJ2-5, with D tentatively TRBD1 (5 bases). Per the germline V gene, CDR1 is SGHVS and CDR2 is FNYEAQ. The V gene lost 5 bases and the J gene lost 2 bases, with 9 bases spanning the gap. The CDR3 totals 13 residues. CDR3 sequence reads: CASSRGRQETQYF. The CDR3 region has the DNA TGTGCCAGCAGCAGGGGCCGGCAAGAGACCCAGTACTTC.

This chain joins TRBV29-1 and TRBJ2-1; 9 bases map to TRBD2. J was trimmed by 4 bases and V by 7 bases; bases with no gene match: 8. Per the germline V gene, CDR1 is SQVTM and CDR2 is ANQGSEA. The CDR3 runs 14 residues. CDR3 sequence: CSAASGETYNEQFF. The DNA for the CDR3 is TGCAGCGCCGCTAGCGGGGAAACTTACAATGAGCAGTTCTTC.

The gene calls are TRBV9 and TRBJ1-1; D gene uncertain. V was clipped by 0 bases and J by 0 bases, with 9 bases between them. This CDR3 is built from 15 residues. Germline CDR1 and CDR2: SGDLS and YYNGEE. This chain's CDR3 is CASSVGGRLNTEAFF. The CDR3 DNA is TGTGCCAGCAGCGTAGGAGGCAGATTGAACACTGAAGCTTTCTTT.

This clone was observed a single time. The chain recombines TRBV28 with TRBJ2-7; the match to TRBD1 covers 10 bases. V dropped 5 bases and J dropped 6; count of bases not matched to a gene: 4. Germline CDR1 is MDHEN and CDR2 is SYDVKM. The CDR3 is 13 residues long. The DNA for the CDR3 is TGTGCCAGCAGTAGACAGGGGGCAAGCGAGCAGTACTTC. Residues: CASSRQGASEQYF. The variable domain in full, completed from reference TRBV28 and TRBJ2-7, reads DVKVTQSSRYLVKRTGEKVFLECVQDMDHENMFWYRQDPGLGLRLIYFSYDVKMKEKGDIPEGYSVSREKKERFSLILESASTNQTSMYLCASSRQGASEQYFGPGTRLTVT.

The rearrangement links TRBV5-4 to TRBJ2-7; D remains ambiguous. Deletions cut 6 bases from V and 0 bases from J, with 16 bases between. The length of the CDR3 is 15 residues. The germline V gene encodes CDR1 SGHNT and CDR2 YYREEE (reference sequence). DNA of the CDR3: TGTGCCAGCAACACGTTCGGCCTATCCTCCTACGAGCAGTACTTC. Amino acid sequence: CASNTFGLSSYEQYF.

J is TRBJ2-5 and V is TRBV5-4; TRBD2 aligns across 11 bases. Germline-derived CDR1 and CDR2 are SGHNT and YYREEE (reference sequence). The length of the CDR3 is 14 residues. J gave up 1 base and V 4 bases, and 0 bases lay outside the gene matches. This CDR3 reads CASSGTSGQETQYF. The CDR3 DNA sequence: TGTGCCAGCAGCGGGACTAGCGGCCAAGAGACCCAGTACTTC.

The chain links TRBV25-1 to TRBJ1-1; D is perhaps TRBD1 (6 bases). V was trimmed by 4 bases and J by 4 bases, leaving 13 bases between them. The CDR3 extends over 14 amino acids. Germline CDR1 and CDR2: MGHDK and SYGVNS. The CDR3: CASSGTGFGTEAFF. The CDR3, as DNA: TGTGCCAGCAGTGGAACAGGGTTTGGCACTGAAGCTTTCTTT.

This chain connects TRBV29-1 to TRBJ2-3, with 10 bases matching TRBD2. CDR1 is SQVTM, CDR2 ANQGSEA, per germline. V was clipped by 7 bases and J by 1 base; unmatched bases: 5. The CDR3 spans 14 residues. The CDR3 protein is CSADGTSGTDTQYF. CDR3 in DNA: TGCAGCGCCGACGGGACTAGCGGCACAGATACGCAGTATTTT.

This clone was counted between two and nine times. The chain combines TRBV7-9 with TRBJ1-1; no clear D. The ends were cut back, 2 bases at V and 7 bases at J, with 8 bases in the middle. CDR3 length equals 12 residues. Per the germline V gene, CDR1 is SEHNR and CDR2 is FQNEAQ (reference sequence). CDR3 nucleotides: TGTGCCAGCAGCTTATCGGGTCATGAAGCTTTCTTT. It translates to CASSLSGHEAFF. Based on the CDR3 plus reference TRBV7-9 and TRBJ1-1, the full variable domain is DTGVSQNPRHKITKRGQNVTFRCDPISEHNRLYWYRQTLGQGPEFLTYFQNEAQLEKSRLLSDRFSAERPKGSFSTLEIQRTEQGDSAMYLCASSLSGHEAFFGQGTRLTVV.

CDR3 bases: TGTGCCAGCAGCGTAGGACCGGGAGACGGCAATGAGCAGTTCTTC. It translates to CASSVGPGDGNEQFF. The chain has TRBV9 and TRBJ2-1, with TRBD2 as a possible D gene (6 bases). Germline lookup yields CDR1 SGDLS and CDR2 YYNGEE. This CDR3 contains 15 residues. The germline V and J ends were trimmed by 0 bases and 6 bases, with 13 bases remaining between them.

The chain has TRBV7-9 and TRBJ1-1; D unresolved. Germline-derived CDR1 and CDR2 are SEHNR and FQNEAQ (reference sequence). V was clipped by 5 bases and J by 5 bases, with 24 bases between them. The CDR3 totals 17 residues. The chain's CDR3 is CASSPIVVGSGRTEAFF. In DNA form, the CDR3 reads TGTGCCAGCAGCCCAATAGTGGTGGGATCCGGGCGGACTGAAGCTTTCTTT.

This clone showed up just a few times. The gene calls are TRBV25-1 and TRBJ1-1; 7 positions match TRBD1. The germline gives CDR1 MGHDK, CDR2 SYGVNS. CDR3 length: 15 amino acids. Germline trimming cut 1 base from V and 6 bases from J; bases unmatched to any gene: 8. The DNA for the CDR3 is TGTGCCAGCAGTGAATCGAAGGGGGCGGCGGCTGAAGCTTTCTTT. Its translation: CASSESKGAAAEAFF.

There are a few counts of this clone. The chain links TRBV5-1 to TRBJ2-7; 12 bases map to TRBD1. The CDR3 loop spans 13 amino acids. The J segment lost 6 bases and the V segment lost 4 bases, leaving 2 bases of the junction unmatched. Germline values: CDR1 SGHRS, CDR2 YFSETQ. CDR3 protein: CASSQGQGAEQYF. In DNA form, the CDR3 reads TGCGCCAGCAGCCAGGGACAGGGGGCCGAGCAGTACTTC.

For this clone: One end of the junction does not line up with germline, which may come from a read error. The CDR3 is CSVRDQRTQYF. The CDR3 DNA reads TGCAGTGTTAGAGATCAGCGTACGCAGTATTTT. The gene calls are TRBV20-1 and TRBJ2-3; D uncertain. The CDR3 length is 11 residues. Germline values: CDR1 DFQATT, CDR2 SNEGSKA (reference sequence).

The rearrangement joins TRBV14 to TRBJ1-5, with a tentative D call TRBD1 (6 bases). The germline CDR1 and CDR2 sequences are SGHDN and FVKESK. The CDR3 has 15 residues. V lost 1 base and J lost 5, with 12 bases in between. CDR3 sequence: CASSQGGGVYQPQHF. CDR3 DNA sequence: TGTGCCAGCAGCCAAGGAGGGGGAGTTTATCAGCCCCAGCATTTT.